This T cell receptor beta chain was captured by sequencing in a study of T cell responses to AZD1222 COVID-19 vaccine. Germline values: CDR1 ENHRY, CDR2 SYGVKD. There are 13 residues in the CDR3. Germline trimming cut 2 bases from V and 7 bases from J; bases unmatched to any gene: 5. The data were produced by immunoSEQ multiplex PCR, yet TCRdb's version contains in-frame clones alone and is incomplete. This sample yields some 78,000 clones, of which around 82% are seen a single time; about 1.3% belongs to the top ten. Notes on the study in general: White British donors predominated, females outnumbered males, and clonal diversity was possibly underestimated. Of spike-specific TCRs, nearly half reportedly target regions left unmutated in variants.

Points on this clone: Its antigen remains unknown.

The chain links TRBV10-3 to TRBJ2-7, with 7 bases aligning to TRBD1. Sequencing was performed on peripheral blood, taken 28 days after the second AZD1222 dose. The source of this sequence is an adult who received the AZD1222 COVID-19 vaccine. This CDR3 reads CAISENRGWEQYF. CDR3 in DNA: TGTGCCATCAGTGAGAACAGGGGATGGGAGCAGTACTTC.